Below are 31 T cell receptor beta chains sequenced from a single sample in a study of blood T cells in healthy people across ages. The authors ran a second PCR of 7 to 11 cycles using a sample-barcoded 5' primer and a J-beta primer mix. TCRdb ran MiXCR on the 5' RACE reads and lists one entry per CDR3 protein. There are 550,000 to 650,000 distinct CDR3 sequences in the sample; approximately 30% occur only once, and 15% to 17% lies in the top ten. Sequenced: blood. Receptor source: an elderly woman in good health.

This chain links TRBV6-1 with TRBJ1-1, with TRBD1 as a possible D gene (5 bases). V was shortened by 1 base and J by 0 bases, with 15 bases between the two germline ends. Germline assignment: CDR1 MNHNS and CDR2 SASEGT. The CDR3 has 17 residues. The CDR3 DNA follows: TGTGCCAGCAGTGAAGGGGCAGGGTTTCTCATGAACACTGAAGCTTTCTTT. This translates into CASSEGAGFLMNTEAFF.

In this sample, this clonotype turned up many times. This chain links TRBV9 with TRBJ2-5; 7 bases are shared with TRBD2. V lost 0 bases, J lost 5 bases, and 4 bases stayed unmatched. The CDR3 is made up of 14 amino acids. The germline gives CDR1 SGDLS, CDR2 YYNGEE. Written as DNA, the CDR3 is TGTGCCAGCAGCGTAGGCGGGAGCGCCGAGACCCAGTACTTC. Protein: CASSVGGSAETQYF.

V usage is TRBV20-1 and J usage is TRBJ1-1, with 12 bases identical to TRBD1. The CDR3 consists of 15 residues. V lost 3 bases, J lost 5 bases, and 7 bases stayed unmatched. CDR1 and CDR2 (germline): DFQATT, SNEGSKA (reference sequence). CDR3: CSASHRDRGRTEAFF. CDR3 sequence (DNA): TGCAGTGCTAGCCACCGGGACAGGGGGCGTACTGAAGCTTTCTTT.

This chain joins TRBV7-2 and TRBJ2-7; D ambiguous. Judging by the DNA end, TRBJ2-5 fits better; the J call may be wrong. The germline V gene encodes CDR1 SGHTA and CDR2 FQGNSA. The CDR3 is made up of 12 amino acids. DNA for the CDR3: TGTGCCAGCAGCTTCGGGTGCGAGACCCAGTACTTC. Residues: CASSFGCETQYF.

Concerning this clonotype: One junction end disagrees with the germline gene, perhaps due to a read error. This rearrangement joins TRBV7-9 to TRBJ2-1; D may be TRBD1 (5 bases). The CDR3 sequence is 13 residues long. Germline-derived CDR1 and CDR2 are SEHNR and FQNEAQ (reference sequence). The CDR3 reads CASSQTAKETQFF. In DNA, the CDR3 is TGTGCTAGCAGTCAGACAGCAAAAGAGACCCAGTTCTTC.

The chain recombines TRBV12-3 or TRBV12-4 with TRBJ1-2; 8 bases are shared with TRBD1. This CDR3 is 14 amino acids long. V lost 7 bases and J lost 7; bases outside the gene matches: 11. Here the CDR3 DNA reads TGTGCCAGCACCCTCAAACTCAGGGGGCTTGGCTACACCTTC. Its protein product is CASTLKLRGLGYTF.

The sample holds many counts of this clonotype. Here the CDR3 reads CATSRGGRVTDEQFF. The CDR3 nucleotides read TGTGCCACCAGCAGAGGGGGCAGGGTTACCGATGAGCAGTTCTTC. The chain recombines TRBV15 with TRBJ2-1; weak D call: TRBD1 (5 bases). The CDR3 has 15 residues. The V and J ends lost 1 base and 8 bases respectively, with 15 bases between them. In germline, CDR1 is LNHNV, CDR2 YYDKDF (reference sequence). Combining the CDR3 with reference TRBV15 and TRBJ2-1 gives the whole variable domain DAMVIQNPRYQVTQFGKPVTLSCSQTLNHNVMYWYQQKSSQAPKLLFHYYDKDFNNEADTPDNFQSRRPNTSFCFLDIRSPGLGDTAMYLCATSRGGRVTDEQFFGPGTRLTVL.

In its sample, this clonotype was seen a few times. The chain uses TRBV20-1 and TRBJ1-2; D might be TRBD1 (5 bases). Trimming pared 0 bases from V and 8 bases from J, leaving 10 bases between. The CDR3 contains 12 residues. Germline CDR1 and CDR2: DFQATT and SNEGSKA (reference sequence). CDR3 bases: TGCAGTGCTAGAGACCCCAGGGACGGCTACACCTTC. Amino acids: CSARDPRDGYTF.

This clonotype has ten or more counts. V and J are TRBV27 and TRBJ2-6, with a tentative D call TRBD1 (6 bases). The CDR3 is 17 residues long. Germline V gene data show CDR1 as MNHEY and CDR2 as SMNVEV (reference sequence). Trimming left V 5 bases short and J 0 bases short, with 14 bases between. This CDR3 reads CASSPGQFGSGANVLTF. CDR3 DNA sequence: TGTGCCAGCAGTCCCGGACAGTTCGGCTCTGGGGCCAACGTCCTGACTTTC. The full variable domain, its missing parts supplied by reference TRBV27 and TRBJ2-6, is EAQVTQNPRYLITVTGKKLTVTCSQNMNHEYMSWYRQDPGLGLRQIYYSMNVEVTDKGDVPEGYKVSRKEKRNFPLILESPSPNQTSLYFCASSPGQFGSGANVLTFGAGSRLTVL.

CDR3 amino acids: CASSQRGGGDTQYF. The CDR3 nucleotides read TGCGCCAGCAGCCAACGTGGGGGGGGAGATACGCAGTATTTT. The genes are TRBV4-3 and TRBJ2-3, with 7 bases lining up with TRBD2. Germline-derived CDR1 and CDR2 are LGHNA and YSLEER. The CDR3 is 14 residues long. With 2 bases clipped from V and 5 bases from J, the junction kept 4 bases outside the gene matches.

As to this clonotype: This may be a read error: a much more frequent sequence differs by one nucleotide. The chain couples TRBV5-1 to TRBJ2-5, with 9 bases fitting TRBD1. The germline V gene has CDR1 SGHRS and CDR2 YFSETQ. The CDR3 extends over 16 amino acids. V lost 0 bases, J lost 11 bases, and 14 bases stayed unmatched. CDR3: CASSLGNRGRGSEQYF. Here the CDR3 DNA reads TGCGCCAGCAGCTTGGGGAACAGGGGGCGCGGGTCTGAGCAGTACTTC.

Comments on this clonotype: This may stem from a read error, because a much larger clone lies one nucleotide away. The gene calls are TRBV9 and TRBJ2-1; 8 nucleotides agree with TRBD2. J gave up 6 bases and V 4 bases, and 12 bases lay outside the gene matches. Germline V gene data show CDR1 as SGDLS and CDR2 as YYNGEE. The CDR3 runs 16 residues. The CDR3: CASSLRGSGEINEQFF. The CDR3 DNA sequence: TGTGCCAGCAGCCTCCGGGGTAGCGGGGAGATCAATGAGCAGTTCTTC.

The sample holds many counts of this clonotype. V gene TRBV20-1 combines with J gene TRBJ2-7, with 9 bases matching TRBD1. The CDR3 spans 15 residues. J was trimmed by 3 bases and V by 5 bases; bases with no gene match: 11. Germline V gene lookup returns CDR1 DFQATT and CDR2 SNEGSKA (reference sequence). CDR3 nucleotide sequence: TGCAGTGCTGGCCGGGACAGGGTATGGGGCTACGAGCAGTACTTC. This translates into CSAGRDRVWGYEQYF.

This chain connects TRBV9 to TRBJ2-5, with D possibly being TRBD1 (6 bases). The V and J ends lost 1 base and 4 bases respectively, with 20 bases between them. CDR3 length: 17 residues. Per germline, CDR1 SGDLS and CDR2 YYNGEE. The CDR3 sequence: CASSVFKDSIRPETQYF. The CDR3 DNA sequence: TGTGCCAGCAGCGTATTCAAGGACAGTATACGCCCAGAGACCCAGTACTTC. The variable domain in full, completed from reference TRBV9 and TRBJ2-5, reads DSGVTQTPKHLITATGQRVTLRCSPRSGDLSVYWYQQSLDQGLQFLIQYYNGEERAKGNILERFSAQQFPDLHSELNLSSLELGDSALYFCASSVFKDSIRPETQYFGPGTRLLVL.

The chain is built from TRBV29-1 and TRBJ1-2; D is uncertain. V was trimmed by 0 bases and J by 8 bases, leaving 13 bases between them. CDR1 and CDR2 from the germline V gene are SQVTM and ANQGSEA. This CDR3 comprises 13 residues. The chain's CDR3 is CSVEDLPGIGYTF. CDR3 bases: TGCAGCGTTGAAGATCTTCCGGGGATCGGCTACACCTTC.

Details on this clonotype: This may arise from a read error, as a much more abundant clone is one base away. The J gene is TRBJ2-4, the V gene TRBV6-2 or TRBV6-3; D tentatively fits TRBD1 or TRBD2 (5 bases each). The CDR3 totals 16 residues. Germline-derived CDR1 and CDR2 are MNHEY and SVGEGT. The V end was cut by 6 bases, the J end by 15 bases, with 30 bases between. CDR3 sequence: CASRKQSTQRRDERYF. The CDR3 DNA sequence: TGTGCCAGCAGGAAACAATCGACCCAACGACGGGACGAGCGGTACTTC.

About this clonotype: At one of its ends the junction is not consistent with the germline gene, which may arise from a read error. The chain has TRBV5-5 and TRBJ2-5; either TRBD1 or TRBD2 may supply D (5 bases each). Germline loops: CDR1 SGHKS, CDR2 YYEKEE (reference sequence). The CDR3 runs to 16 residues. CDR3 sequence reads: CANSYVTNRTGKTQYF. CDR3 DNA sequence: TGTGCCAACAGCTACGTAACTAACAGGACCGGGAAGACCCAGTACTTC.

This clonotype occurred many times. The chain employs TRBV2 and TRBJ2-3; D is unresolved. Trimming stripped 2 bases from V and 5 bases from J, with 11 bases between. The CDR3 is 14 amino acids. CDR1 and CDR2 (germline): SNHLY, FYNNEI. The CDR3 nucleotides read TGTGCCAGCAGTGAAAGGCTAGGTCGAGATACGCAGTATTTT. Amino acids: CASSERLGRDTQYF.

This clonotype has just a few counts. V is TRBV7-2 and J is TRBJ2-2, with a possible D match to TRBD2 (6 bases). Germline loops: CDR1 SGHTA, CDR2 FQGNSA. CDR3 length: 15 residues. V was cut by 5 bases and J by 7 bases, with 17 bases left in between. DNA for the CDR3: TGTGCCAGCAGCATAACTAGCCTCCTTGGCGGGGAGCTGTTTTTT. Translated, it gives CASSITSLLGGELFF.

On this clonotype: A much larger clone lies one base from this, so it may be a read error. The chain uses TRBV7-2 and TRBJ2-3; 8 bases match TRBD2. Germline CDR1 and CDR2: SGHTA and FQGNSA. The ends lost 4 bases at V and 4 bases at J; junction bases unmatched: 4. The CDR3 has 14 residues. The CDR3 sequence: CASSWNGGADTQYF. The CDR3 nucleotides are TGTGCCAGCAGCTGGAACGGGGGGGCAGATACGCAGTATTTT.

This clonotype was found many times. This chain uses TRBV6-6 with TRBJ2-3; D may be TRBD2 (6 bases). V lost 2 bases and J lost 2, with 8 bases in between. The CDR3 consists of 14 residues. Germline V gives CDR1 MNHNY, CDR2 SVGAGI (reference sequence). The CDR3 protein is CASSYAGPTDTQYF. CDR3 nucleotide sequence: TGTGCCAGCAGTTACGCGGGACCCACAGATACGCAGTATTTT.

This clonotype was counted only a few times. The chain combines TRBV29-1 with TRBJ1-1, with D perhaps matching TRBD1 (5 bases). The CDR3 runs to 13 residues. Germline loops: CDR1 SQVTM, CDR2 ANQGSEA. The V gene lost 3 bases and the J gene lost 7 bases, with 15 bases spanning the gap. The CDR3 loop reads CSVESGAGFEAFF. In nucleotides, the CDR3 is TGCAGCGTTGAGAGTGGGGCGGGATTTGAAGCTTTCTTT. Together with reference TRBV29-1 and TRBJ1-1, the CDR3 gives the full variable domain: SAVISQKPSRDICQRGTSLTIQCQVDSQVTMMFWYRQQPGQSLTLIATANQGSEATYESGFVIDKFPISRPNLTFSTLTVSNMSPEDSSIYLCSVESGAGFEAFFGQGTRLTVV.

This sequence joins TRBV30 and TRBJ1-1, with 7 bases matching TRBD1. This CDR3 contains 17 residues. V shed 0 bases, J shed 0 bases, and the junction held 10 bases outside the gene matches. CDR1 and CDR2 (germline): GTSNPN, SVGIG (reference sequence). This CDR3 reads CAWSVLVPGQLNTEAFF. As DNA, the CDR3 is TGTGCCTGGAGTGTCCTGGTTCCGGGACAGTTGAACACTGAAGCTTTCTTT.

The chain joins TRBV7-2 to TRBJ1-5; 8 bases map to TRBD1. This CDR3 is built from 15 residues. The germline V gene encodes CDR1 SGHTA and CDR2 FQGNSA. With 7 bases clipped from V and 4 bases from J, the junction kept 9 bases outside the gene matches. Here the CDR3 reads CASNFDTGGNQPQHF. CDR3 in DNA: TGTGCCAGCAACTTCGACACAGGGGGTAATCAGCCCCAGCATTTT. Looking up the rest from reference TRBV7-2 and TRBJ1-5 gives the full variable domain: GAGVSQSPSNKVTEKGKDVELRCDPISGHTALYWYRQSLGQGLEFLIYFQGNSAPDKSGLPSDRFSAERTGGSVSTLTIQRTQQEDSAVYLCASNFDTGGNQPQHFGDGTRLSIL.

Details on this clonotype: The germline gene is not matched at one end of the junction; a read error may be the cause. The chain is built from TRBV12-3 or TRBV12-4 and TRBJ2-1; 9 nucleotides match TRBD1. This CDR3 is 15 amino acids long. CDR3 sequence reads: CASSRTGTGNNGQFF. The CDR3 coding sequence is TGTGCCAGCAGTCGTACGGGGACAGGGAACAATGGGCAGTTCTTC.

This clonotype came up many times. V gene TRBV4-1 combines with J gene TRBJ1-2; D not certain. CDR3 length: 14 amino acids. Trimming stripped 1 base from V and 1 base from J, with 7 bases between. Germline V gene sequence: CDR1 MGHRA, CDR2 YSYEKL. The CDR3 loop reads CASSQVGFNYGYTF. CDR3 nucleotide sequence: TGCGCCAGCAGCCAAGTCGGATTTAACTATGGCTACACCTTC.

The sample holds a few counts of this clonotype. The chain has TRBV18 and TRBJ1-1; D might be TRBD1 (6 bases). CDR3 size: 14 residues. Trimming cost V 2 bases and J 4 bases, with 11 bases left between them. Per germline, CDR1 KGHSH and CDR2 LQKENI. This CDR3 reads CASSPDRRGTEAFF. The CDR3 DNA sequence: TGTGCCAGCTCACCAGACAGGAGGGGCACTGAAGCTTTCTTT.

This clonotype has a handful of counts. CDR3 protein: CASSRVEVNTEAFF. In DNA form, the CDR3 reads TGTGCCAGCAGCCGGGTGGAGGTGAACACTGAAGCTTTCTTT. The chain combines TRBV4-2 with TRBJ1-1, with no clear D. V was clipped by 4 bases and J by 0 bases, with 9 bases between them. This CDR3 is 14 amino acids long. CDR1 and CDR2 (germline): LGHNA, YNFKEQ.

This clonotype was recorded many times. V and J are TRBV12-3 or TRBV12-4 and TRBJ2-1, with D perhaps TRBD2 (6 bases). Trimming left V 6 bases short and J 9 bases short, with 18 bases between. This CDR3 is built from 14 residues. CDR3 sequence (DNA): TGTGCCAGCAGACTACTAGCTACTACAGCTGAGCAGTTCTTC. Its protein is CASRLLATTAEQFF.

This chain links TRBV20-1 with TRBJ2-3, with 8 nucleotides matching TRBD2. The CDR3 totals 13 residues. Germline lookup yields CDR1 DFQATT and CDR2 SNEGSKA (reference sequence). V gave up 6 bases and J gave up 1 base; unmatched junction bases: 3. The CDR3 is CSAALAGTDTQYF. DNA for the CDR3: TGCAGTGCCGCACTAGCGGGCACAGATACGCAGTATTTT.

This clonotype was recorded many times. The chain couples TRBV5-1 to TRBJ2-1, with 7 positions matching TRBD2. V gave up 4 bases and J gave up 4 bases; unmatched junction bases: 5. CDR1 and CDR2 from the germline V gene are SGHRS and YFSETQ. The CDR3 extends over 14 amino acids. The CDR3 here is CASSGTNIYNEQFF. The CDR3 bases are TGCGCCAGCAGCGGGACTAATATTTACAATGAGCAGTTCTTC.